These T cell receptor beta chains were read from a single sample in a study of blood T cell repertoires in COVID-19. Sequencing used immunoSEQ multiplex PCR; TCRdb keeps in-frame clones, though not all of them. The data contain about 170,000 clones, more than 60% of them singletons. Sequences were obtained from peripheral blood. The receptors were sampled from a man between 60 and 70 years old with acute or convalescent COVID-19. Both conserved end residues are part of each CDR3. D genes are given only for firm matches. Where a row states a size, it is once, few, many or the class of an expanded clone; other rows omit it.

DNA: TGTGCCAGCAGCCAAGATGTGGGAGGACGGGGCTACACCTTC
CDR3: CASSQDVGGRGYTF
J: TRBJ1-2
V: TRBV3-1/TRBV3-2
D: .
size: .

DNA: TGCGCCAGCAGCCAGACACCAGGACAGGGGAACTATGGCTACACCTTC
CDR3: CASSQTPGQGNYGYTF
J: TRBJ1-2
V: TRBV4-1
D: TRBD1
size: .

DNA: TGTGCCAGCAGCTTGGCCGGGACAGCAACCTACGAGCAGTACTTC
CDR3: CASSLAGTATYEQYF
J: TRBJ2-7
V: TRBV5-4
D: TRBD1
size: few

DNA: TGTGCCAGCAGTGGAGGGAGGCTTAGTCAGCCCCAGCATTTT
CDR3: CASSGGRLSQPQHF
J: TRBJ1-5
V: TRBV2
D: .
size: .

DNA: TGTGCCAGACGACTAGCGGGGGGCCCGAACCAAGAGACCCAGTACTTC
CDR3: CARRLAGGPNQETQYF
J: TRBJ2-5
V: TRBV6-6
D: TRBD2
size: .

DNA: TGTGCCAGCAGCTTAAACAGGGTCATGAACACTGAAGCTTTCTTT
CDR3: CASSLNRVMNTEAFF
J: TRBJ1-1
V: TRBV11-1
D: .
size: .

DNA: TGTGCCAGCAGCTTCCCTGTGGGGGGGCTGGGGGAGACCCAGTACTTC
CDR3: CASSFPVGGLGETQYF
J: TRBJ2-5
V: TRBV7-2
D: .
size: .

DNA: TGTGCCAGTAGTATAGCACAGGGTACCTACAATGAGCAGTTCTTC
CDR3: CASSIAQGTYNEQFF
J: TRBJ2-1
V: TRBV19
D: .
size: .

DNA: TGTGCCAGCTCACCAACAGGGGGCGTTTACGAGCAGTACTTC
CDR3: CASSPTGGVYEQYF
J: TRBJ2-7
V: TRBV18
D: TRBD1
size: .

DNA: TGTGCCAGCGCTTTTCCGGGACAGGGGGCGCGGAGCTATGGCTACACCTTC
CDR3: CASAFPGQGARSYGYTF
J: TRBJ1-2
V: TRBV2
D: TRBD1
size: .

DNA: TGTGCCAGCAGTCCCCGGGACAGGAGAAATGGCTACACCTTC
CDR3: CASSPRDRRNGYTF
J: TRBJ1-2
V: TRBV27
D: TRBD1
size: .

DNA: TGTGCCAGCAGTTACGAACAGGGCTACGAGCAGTACTTC
CDR3: CASSYEQGYEQYF
J: TRBJ2-7
V: TRBV6-6
D: .
size: .

DNA: TGTGCCAGCAGCGGGGACAGGGGGCCCGGGGAGCTGTTTTTT
CDR3: CASSGDRGPGELFF
J: TRBJ2-2
V: TRBV5-6
D: TRBD1
size: .

DNA: TGCGCCAGCAGCCCAGGGGACAGGGCCTACGAGCAGTACTTC
CDR3: CASSPGDRAYEQYF
J: TRBJ2-7
V: TRBV4-3
D: TRBD1
size: .

DNA: TGTGCCAGCAGCCTCAGATATAGCAATCAGCCCCAGCATTTT
CDR3: CASSLRYSNQPQHF
J: TRBJ1-5
V: TRBV5-6
D: .
size: few

DNA: TGTGCCAGCAGCTTAATCAACAGCCGGAACACTGAAGCTTTCTTT
CDR3: CASSLINSRNTEAFF
J: TRBJ1-1
V: TRBV11-2
D: .
size: .

DNA: TGCGCCAGCAGCCAATCCTTTCGACACGACTCCTATAATTCACCCCTCCACTTT
CDR3: CASSQSFRHDSYNSPLHF
J: TRBJ1-6
V: TRBV4-3
D: .
size: .

DNA: TGTGCCAGCAGTGGGGACAGGGACTTTAACACTGAAGCTTTCTTT
CDR3: CASSGDRDFNTEAFF
J: TRBJ1-1
V: TRBV25-1
D: TRBD1
size: .

DNA: TGTGCCAGCAGCTTCCAGGACATGAACACTGAAGCTTTCTTT
CDR3: CASSFQDMNTEAFF
J: TRBJ1-1
V: TRBV13
D: .
size: .

DNA: TGTGCCACCAGTGATTTGACAGGGAGCTCCTACAATGAGCAGTTCTTC
CDR3: CATSDLTGSSYNEQFF
J: TRBJ2-1
V: TRBV24-1
D: .
size: few

DNA: TGTGCCAGCAGTAACAGGGGGATCCAAGAGACCCAGTACTTC
CDR3: CASSNRGIQETQYF
J: TRBJ2-5
V: TRBV6-5
D: TRBD1
size: .

DNA: TGTGCCATCAGTGGGGGTATTCCGGACAGGAGCTCCTACAATGAGCAGTTCTTC
CDR3: CAISGGIPDRSSYNEQFF
J: TRBJ2-1
V: TRBV10-3
D: TRBD1
size: .

DNA: TGCGCCAGCAGCCCTAGAATAGTCGGGTCACCCCTCCACTTT
CDR3: CASSPRIVGSPLHF
J: TRBJ1-6
V: TRBV4-1
D: .
size: .

DNA: TGTGCCAGCAGTTACTCGACAGGGAACACTGAAGCTTTCTTT
CDR3: CASSYSTGNTEAFF
J: TRBJ1-1
V: TRBV6-5
D: .
size: .

DNA: TGTGCCAGCAGTTCGATCTGGGACAGGGGGTCGTTCGGCAATCAGCCCCAGCATTTT
CDR3: CASSSIWDRGSFGNQPQHF
J: TRBJ1-5
V: TRBV27
D: TRBD1
size: .

DNA: TGTGCCCGCAACGCGGGGAAGGGCCCCTCTGGGGCCAACGTCCTGACTTTC
CDR3: CARNAGKGPSGANVLTF
J: TRBJ2-6
V: TRBV30
D: .
size: .

DNA: TGTGCCATCGGACAGACGTACGAGCAGTACTTC
CDR3: CAIGQTYEQYF
J: TRBJ2-7
V: TRBV10-3
D: .
size: few

DNA: TGTGCCAGCAGCTCAAGGACAGGGTACACCGGGGAGCTGTTTTTT
CDR3: CASSSRTGYTGELFF
J: TRBJ2-2
V: TRBV7-3
D: TRBD1
size: few

DNA: TGTGCCAGCAGTTTAGGACAGGGTGACGGCTACACCTTC
CDR3: CASSLGQGDGYTF
J: TRBJ1-2
V: TRBV27
D: TRBD1
size: .

DNA: TGTGCCATCAGTGAGTCGACAGGCCACGAGCAGTACTTC
CDR3: CAISESTGHEQYF
J: TRBJ2-7
V: TRBV10-3
D: .
size: .

DNA: TGTGCCAGCAGCTTAGGCGGCAGAGGAGTCCACGAGCAGTACTTC
CDR3: CASSLGGRGVHEQYF
J: TRBJ2-7
V: TRBV7-8
D: .
size: .

DNA: TGTGCCAGCAGCCCTATGGCAGGGCCGTTTGAAGCTTTCTTT
CDR3: CASSPMAGPFEAFF
J: TRBJ1-1
V: TRBV6-2/TRBV6-3
D: .
size: .

DNA: TGTGCCAGTAGACCCCAGGGGGCGACGAATGGCTACACCTTC
CDR3: CASRPQGATNGYTF
J: TRBJ1-2
V: TRBV19
D: TRBD1
size: .

DNA: TGCGCCAGCAGACAGGGGGCGGACACAGATACGCAGTATTTT
CDR3: CASRQGADTDTQYF
J: TRBJ2-3
V: TRBV5-1
D: TRBD1
size: .

DNA: TGCGCCAGCAGCCAAGGACGGATCCAGGATTCACCCCTCCACTTT
CDR3: CASSQGRIQDSPLHF
J: TRBJ1-6
V: TRBV4-1
D: .
size: once

DNA: TGTGCCAGCTCACAACTGACTAGCGGGGAATACGAGCAGTACTTC
CDR3: CASSQLTSGEYEQYF
J: TRBJ2-7
V: TRBV18
D: TRBD2
size: once

DNA: TGTGCCAGCAGCTTAAACTTCGGGGGACACCAAGAGACCCAGTACTTC
CDR3: CASSLNFGGHQETQYF
J: TRBJ2-5
V: TRBV11-1
D: .
size: .

DNA: TGTGCCTGGAGAGACAGGGGTTTCGAAAAACTGTTTTTT
CDR3: CAWRDRGFEKLFF
J: TRBJ1-4
V: TRBV30
D: TRBD1
size: .

DNA: TGTGCCAGCAGCGCTCGGGACTCCCGAGGGTACGAGCAGTACTTC
CDR3: CASSARDSRGYEQYF
J: TRBJ2-7
V: TRBV11-2
D: .
size: .

DNA: TGTGCCAGCAGCCAAACGGGACCTTTTGGGGGGTATGGCTACACCTTC
CDR3: CASSQTGPFGGYGYTF
J: TRBJ1-2
V: TRBV3-1/TRBV3-2
D: .
size: .

DNA: TGCAGCGTTGTATTCGGTCAGGGGAGCACAGATACGCAGTATTTT
CDR3: CSVVFGQGSTDTQYF
J: TRBJ2-3
V: TRBV29-1
D: .
size: .

DNA: TGTGCCAGCAGCGGACCGGGACAGGGTCACAATGAGCAGTTCTTC
CDR3: CASSGPGQGHNEQFF
J: TRBJ2-1
V: TRBV9
D: TRBD1
size: .

DNA: TGTGCCAGCAGTAGGGGGACAGGGTCATATGAGCAGTTCTTC
CDR3: CASSRGTGSYEQFF
J: TRBJ2-1
V: TRBV6-5
D: TRBD1
size: .

DNA: TGTGCCACCAGAGGACAGGGAACTAATGAAAAACTGTTTTTT
CDR3: CATRGQGTNEKLFF
J: TRBJ1-4
V: TRBV15
D: TRBD1
size: .

DNA: TGTGCCTGGAGTGAGGGGGGGCGGACTGAAGCTTTCTTT
CDR3: CAWSEGGRTEAFF
J: TRBJ1-1
V: TRBV30
D: .
size: few

DNA: TGTGCCAGCAGCTTAACGGGGGCAGCCACAGATACGCAGTATTTT
CDR3: CASSLTGAATDTQYF
J: TRBJ2-3
V: TRBV7-3
D: .
size: once

DNA: TGTGCCACCAGCAGAGGGACAGGGGAAGGTCAGCCCCAGCATTTT
CDR3: CATSRGTGEGQPQHF
J: TRBJ1-5
V: TRBV15
D: TRBD1
size: few

DNA: TGTGCCAGCAGCCCCGGCTGGGGGGATTCACCCCTCCACTTT
CDR3: CASSPGWGDSPLHF
J: TRBJ1-6
V: TRBV11-2
D: .
size: .

DNA: TGCGCCAGCAGTGATCCCCAGCGGAACACTGAAGCTTTCTTT
CDR3: CASSDPQRNTEAFF
J: TRBJ1-1
V: TRBV10-2
D: .
size: once

DNA: TGTGCCAGCTCTCCTACAGGGGGCTTGGGAGAGACCCAGTACTTC
CDR3: CASSPTGGLGETQYF
J: TRBJ2-5
V: TRBV18
D: TRBD1
size: .

DNA: TGTGCCAGCACCCGCGTGGAGGATAACAATGAGCAGTTCTTC
CDR3: CASTRVEDNNEQFF
J: TRBJ2-1
V: TRBV9
D: .
size: .

DNA: TGTGCCAGCAGCGTAGGTGGGCAGCCCAGTCAGCCCCAGCATTTT
CDR3: CASSVGGQPSQPQHF
J: TRBJ1-5
V: TRBV9
D: .
size: .

DNA: TGCGCCAGCGGGAACGGGGGGGCCAGCCACGAGCAGTACTTC
CDR3: CASGNGGASHEQYF
J: TRBJ2-7
V: TRBV5-1
D: TRBD2
size: .